This T cell receptor beta chain emerged from a study of resident and recirculating memory T cells in vitiligo. Across the study: Each patient gave two lesional and two nonlesional epidermal shave biopsies, plus PBMCs. Study-level results: Non-conserved TCRs across sites and patients suggested distinct clones per lesion. No unique dominant TCR clone was found in vitiligo lesions.

CDR1 MNHEY and CDR2 SMNVEV come from the germline V gene (reference sequence). V was pared by 6 bases and J by 1 base, with 5 bases between. This CDR3 contains 12 residues. Notes on this clone: What it recognizes is unknown.

Sequencing used immunoSEQ multiplex PCR; TCRdb keeps in-frame clones, though not all of them. Here the sample spans 70,000 or so clones, about nine tenths being singletons. Confetti depigmentation, marking active vitiligo, was absent in these patients. Sequencing was performed on blood. The chain uses TRBV27 and TRBJ2-3; D may be TRBD2 (5 bases). This clonotype originated in a male donor with vitiligo. The CDR3 protein is CASRGGTDTQYF. CDR3 nucleotide sequence: TGTGCCAGCAGGGGAGGCACAGATACGCAGTATTTT.